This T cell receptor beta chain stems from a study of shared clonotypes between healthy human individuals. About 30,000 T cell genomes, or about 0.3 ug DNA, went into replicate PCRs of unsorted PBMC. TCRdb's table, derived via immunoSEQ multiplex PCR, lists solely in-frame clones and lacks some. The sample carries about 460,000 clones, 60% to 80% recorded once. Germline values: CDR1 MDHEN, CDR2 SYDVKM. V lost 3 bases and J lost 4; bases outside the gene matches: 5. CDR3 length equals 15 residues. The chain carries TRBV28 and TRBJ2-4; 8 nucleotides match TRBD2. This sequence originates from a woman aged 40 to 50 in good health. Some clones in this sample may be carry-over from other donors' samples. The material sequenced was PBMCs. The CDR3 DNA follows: TGTGCCAGCAGTTTCCCCGGCGGGAGGAAAAACATTCAGTACTTC. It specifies CASSFPGGRKNIQYF.